This TCR beta chain originates from a study of human T cells and chemical hapten exposure. Time point given: patch test 2, 6 weeks after DPC sensitization. The sample's treatment: therapeutic diphenylcyclopropenone sensitization with weekly scalp DPC. Blood sampling preceded each patch test application. Total RNA was isolated from whole blood that had not been fractionated. This clonotype was detected many times. Antigen specificity is unknown. Per the germline V gene, CDR1 is DFQATT and CDR2 is SNEGSKA (reference sequence). CDR3 size: 13 residues. With 5 bases removed from V and 6 bases from J, the gap between germline ends came to 14 bases. Findings and limits, study-wide: With alopecia, donors may have immune responses unlike healthy people's. TCRs above 1 in 1000 frequency stayed constant with DPC sensitization.

TCRdb itself ran the RACE reads through MiXCR, one entry per CDR3 protein. The sample includes some 90,000 distinct CDR3 sequences, roughly 11% of them seen just once. Sequenced material: whole blood, taken in connection with sensitization to the hapten diphenylcyclopropenone (DPC). This receptor was taken from a woman aged 40 to 50 with alopecia areata. Some clones in this sample may be carry-over from other donors' samples. The chain employs TRBV20-1 and TRBJ2-1; D is possibly TRBD2 (6 bases). The CDR3 reads CSARPGTFNEQFF. CDR3 DNA sequence: TGCAGTGCTCGTCCCGGGACTTTCAATGAGCAGTTCTTC.